The clone carrying this T cell receptor (beta chain) was seen a few times. Its antigen remains unknown. This entry comes from a study of blood T cells in healthy people across ages. Study overall: Capturing about one barcoded beta molecule per two T cells was achieved by template switching. Notes on the study in general: There was no known CMV status for donors, so expanded clonotype changes were possibly confounded. The long-lived group displayed more naive CD4+ cells, plus higher diversity, than the aged donors did. As age increased, TCR beta diversity per million T cells fell in a roughly linear fashion.

Next came a second PCR, run for about 6 to 11 cycles, which used a sample-barcoded 5' primer along with a J-beta primer mix. One entry per CDR3 protein results from TCRdb running MiXCR on the 5' RACE reads. Among about 570,000 distinct CDR3 sequences, roughly 28% were seen once, and the ten largest hold less than 20%. This sequence originates from a woman in her 70s in good health. The sample consisted of blood.

Here the CDR3 reads CASSSGSGGYTF. CDR3 DNA sequence: TGCGCCAGCAGTTCCGGATCGGGTGGCTACACCTTC. The chain couples TRBV5-1 to TRBJ1-2; no reliable D call. Between the trimmed V and J ends, which lost 5 bases and 7 bases, there was a span of 12 bases. The CDR3 loop spans 12 amino acids. Germline CDR1 is SGHRS and CDR2 is YFSETQ.